This passage covers 2 T cell receptor beta chains from one sample sequenced in a study of blood T cell repertoires in COVID-19. Profiled with immunoSEQ multiplex PCR; TCRdb holds only in-frame clones, not every one. The data show fewer than 90,000 clones, with 87% seen just once and more than 14% held by the top ten. The sequencing sample was made of peripheral blood. The receptor source for this set is a male donor with acute or convalescent COVID-19.

This clone was counted once. The CDR3 here is CASSLEQGASPLHF. CDR3 nucleotide sequence: TGCGCCAGCAGCTTAGAGCAGGGGGCTTCACCCCTCCACTTT. J is TRBJ1-6 and V is TRBV5-1; the match to TRBD1 covers 8 bases. CDR1 SGHRS and CDR2 YFSETQ come from the germline V gene. This CDR3 region has 14 residues. V shed 2 bases, J shed 9 bases, and the junction held 4 bases outside the gene matches.

The V and J genes are TRBV14 and TRBJ2-6, with 10 bases identical to TRBD1. The germline CDR1 and CDR2 sequences are SGHDN and FVKESK. The CDR3 length is 18 residues. Germline trimming cut 5 bases from V and 0 bases from J; bases unmatched to any gene: 7. The CDR3 DNA is TGTGCCAGCAGCACCCGGGACAGGGGAAGCTCTGGGGCCAACGTCCTGACTTTC. Amino acid sequence: CASSTRDRGSSGANVLTF.